What follows are 18 T cell receptor beta chains derived from one specimen sequenced in a study of vaccination and CD4 T cells after COVID-19. Specified treatment: roughly ten-day PBMC culture with coronavirus spike peptide pools or control peptides (ViraFEST assay). CD4+ T cells that had been cultured provided DNA sequenced with the Oncomine TCR Beta short-read assay. MiXCR, applied by TCRdb to the PCR reads, yields one record per CDR3 protein. Altogether roughly 20,000 distinct CDR3 sequences are present, about three quarters being singletons, with the ten largest covering about a sixth. For these TCRs, the target antigens are not known. The source was CD4+ T cells from blood, cultured in vitro, collected after SARS-CoV-2 vaccination. These receptors were collected from a human donor who received a COVID-19 vaccine.

The chain combines TRBV12-3 or TRBV12-4 with TRBJ2-3; either TRBD1 or TRBD2 may fit D (5 bases each). The CDR3 consists of 13 residues. Trimming removed 3 bases at V and 5 bases at J, with 9 bases between. The CDR3, as DNA: TGTGCCAGCAGTTTGAGGGGTGGAGATACGCAGTATTTT. Its translation is CASSLRGGDTQYF.

V usage is TRBV27 and J usage is TRBJ1-6; D perhaps matches TRBD1 (5 bases). Deletions cut 0 bases from V and 7 bases from J, with 10 bases between. The CDR3 has 15 amino acids. From germline, CDR1 is MNHEY and CDR2 SMNVEV (reference sequence). CDR3 bases: TGTGCCAGCAGTTTATCCGGGGGTTGGAATTCACCCCTCCACTTT. It yields the protein CASSLSGGWNSPLHF.

The V and J genes are TRBV2 and TRBJ2-1, with 8 bases that match TRBD1. Trimming at V came to 6 bases and at J to 3 bases, leaving 10 bases not matched to a gene. The CDR3 loop spans 16 amino acids. Germline V gene data show CDR1 as SNHLY and CDR2 as FYNNEI. This CDR3 is CASSPDRVSGYNEQFF. The CDR3 nucleotides read TGTGCCAGCAGCCCGGACAGGGTTTCAGGCTACAATGAGCAGTTCTTC.

This clonotype was counted once. The rearrangement joins TRBV6-1 to TRBJ2-7; 8 bases are shared with TRBD1. The CDR3 totals 15 residues. V gave up 3 bases and J gave up 5 bases; unmatched junction bases: 9. CDR1 is MNHNS and CDR2 is SASEGT in the germline V gene. CDR3 DNA: TGTGCCAGCAGTGACCCCTCCAGGGGGCGAAACGAGCAGTACTTC. This sequence encodes CASSDPSRGRNEQYF.

The chain has TRBV5-1 and TRBJ1-2, with D perhaps matching TRBD1 (6 bases). Per the germline V gene, CDR1 is SGHRS and CDR2 is YFSETQ. The CDR3 runs to 14 residues. CDR3 in amino acids: CALFWGHSNYGYTF. CDR3 nucleotide sequence: TGCGCGCTCTTCTGGGGACACTCGAACTATGGCTACACCTTC.

The genes are TRBV30 and TRBJ1-2; D is possibly TRBD1 (6 bases). The CDR3 has 14 residues. Germline CDR1 is GTSNPN and CDR2 is SVGIG (reference sequence). The germline V and J ends were trimmed by 1 base and 4 bases, with 13 bases remaining between them. The CDR3 DNA reads as TGTGCCTGGAGTGCCGGAGGGGGGGGCTATGGCTACACCTTC. Protein: CAWSAGGGGYGYTF.

The chain carries TRBV6-5 and TRBJ1-5, with D possibly matching TRBD1 (6 bases). V was shortened by 4 bases and J by 4 bases, with 11 bases between the two germline ends. The CDR3 runs 14 residues. CDR1 MNHEY and CDR2 SVGAGI come from the germline V gene. The CDR3 coding sequence is TGTGCCAGCAGTTCGGGGACACCAAATCAGCCCCAGCATTTT. This sequence encodes CASSSGTPNQPQHF.

This rearrangement joins TRBV7-9 to TRBJ1-3; D may be TRBD1 (5 bases). The CDR3 covers 15 residues. V was cut by 6 bases and J by 3 bases, with 15 bases left in between. The V gene's germline CDR1 is SEHNR and CDR2 FQNEAQ (reference sequence). The chain's CDR3 is CASSSAGTRGNTIYF. In nucleotides, the CDR3 is TGTGCCAGCAGTTCGGCAGGGACTCGTGGAAACACCATATATTTT. Based on the CDR3 plus reference TRBV7-9 and TRBJ1-3, the full variable domain is DTGVSQNPRHKITKRGQNVTFRCDPISEHNRLYWYRQTLGQGPEFLTYFQNEAQLEKSRLLSDRFSAERPKGSFSTLEIQRTEQGDSAMYLCASSSAGTRGNTIYFGEGSWLTVV.

J is TRBJ2-7 and V is TRBV7-9, with D unclear. Germline loops: CDR1 SEHNR, CDR2 FQNEAQ (reference sequence). Deletions cut 0 bases from V and 5 bases from J, with 2 bases between. This CDR3 comprises 11 residues. CDR3 sequence reads: CASSLAHEQYF. Written as DNA, the CDR3 is TGTGCCAGCAGCTTAGCGCACGAGCAGTACTTC.

The chain employs TRBV5-1 and TRBJ1-5, with D unresolved. Germline V lookup: CDR1 SGHRS, CDR2 YFSETQ. This CDR3 contains 10 residues. The CDR3 is CASPNQPQHF. The CDR3 DNA reads as TGCGCGAGCCCCAATCAGCCCCAGCATTTT. The entire variable domain, with the rest obtained from reference TRBV5-1 and TRBJ1-5, is as follows: KAGVTQTPRYLIKTRGQQVTLSCSPISGHRSVSWYQQTPGQGLQFLFEYFSETQRNKGNFPGRFSGRQFSNSRSEMNVSTLELGDSALYLCASPNQPQHFGDGTRLSIL.

V is TRBV7-7 and J is TRBJ2-2, with TRBD2 matching over 9 bases. This CDR3 has 18 residues. The junction had 13 bases not matched to a gene; V was cut back by 4 bases and J by 4 bases. In germline, CDR1 is SSHAT, CDR2 FNYEAQ (reference sequence). CDR3 loop: CASSSLGLAGTSTGELFF. The CDR3 nucleotides are TGTGCCAGCAGCTCACTGGGGCTAGCGGGGACAAGCACCGGGGAGCTGTTTTTT.

The CDR3 region is CASSELQGARDEQYF. In nucleotides, the CDR3 is TGTGCCAGCAGTGAATTACAGGGGGCGAGGGACGAGCAGTACTTC. The rearrangement uses TRBV2 and TRBJ2-7, with 9 bases fitting TRBD1. V lost 2 bases, J lost 5 bases, and 7 bases stayed unmatched. The length of the CDR3 is 15 residues. CDR1 is SNHLY, CDR2 FYNNEI, per germline.

This chain connects TRBV24-1 to TRBJ2-5; no reliable D call. Germline CDR1 and CDR2: KGHDR and SFDVKD. V was trimmed by 5 bases and J by 0 bases, leaving 6 bases between them. This CDR3 comprises 13 residues. Here the CDR3 reads CATSVSHQETQYF. DNA of the CDR3: TGTGCCACCAGTGTTTCTCACCAAGAGACCCAGTACTTC.

This clonotype ranks as medium-sized. The genes are TRBV5-1 and TRBJ2-3, with D perhaps matching TRBD1 (5 bases). CDR1 is SGHRS, CDR2 YFSETQ, per germline. V was cut by 3 bases and J by 1 base, with 15 bases left in between. The CDR3 is made up of 16 amino acids. CDR3 in DNA: TGCGCCAGCAGCTCGCAGGGCGACCTCGGCACAGATACGCAGTATTTT. It specifies CASSSQGDLGTDTQYF. The whole variable domain, filled in from reference TRBV5-1 and TRBJ2-3, reads KAGVTQTPRYLIKTRGQQVTLSCSPISGHRSVSWYQQTPGQGLQFLFEYFSETQRNKGNFPGRFSGRQFSNSRSEMNVSTLELGDSALYLCASSSQGDLGTDTQYFGPGTRLTVL.

Only one count was recorded for this clonotype. V gene TRBV15 combines with J gene TRBJ2-2; no clear D. Trimming left V 0 bases short and J 0 bases short, with 8 bases between. The length of the CDR3 is 16 residues. Germline V gene lookup returns CDR1 LNHNV and CDR2 YYDKDF (reference sequence). In DNA form, the CDR3 reads TGTGCCACCAGCAGAGAAGCTACGGCGAACACCGGGGAGCTGTTTTTT. Its translation: CATSREATANTGELFF.

The rearrangement links TRBV30 to TRBJ1-6; D is perhaps TRBD1 (6 bases). V lost 0 bases, J lost 10 bases, and 13 bases lay in between. The CDR3 has 14 residues. Germline loops: CDR1 GTSNPN, CDR2 SVGIG (reference sequence). The CDR3 DNA follows: TGTGCCTGGAGTGTTATCCAGGGGAGGTCACCCCTCCACTTT. It codes for CAWSVIQGRSPLHF. The full variable domain, in which reference TRBV30 and TRBJ1-6 provide the parts outside the CDR3, is SQTIHQWPATLVQPVGSPLSLECTVEGTSNPNLYWYRQAAGRGLQLLFYSVGIGQISSEVPQNLSASRPQDRQFILSSKKLLLSDSGFYLCAWSVIQGRSPLHFGNGTRLTVT.

The rearrangement joins TRBV6-5 to TRBJ1-5; TRBD1 agrees at 7 bases. Germline values: CDR1 MNHEY, CDR2 SVGAGI. V shed 4 bases and J 7 bases; nucleotides not matched to a gene: 7. CDR3 size: 14 residues. The CDR3 here is CASSLRTGWQPQHF. The CDR3 DNA reads TGTGCCAGCAGTTTGAGGACAGGATGGCAGCCCCAGCATTTT.

J is TRBJ2-7 and V is TRBV25-1; 7 bases agree with TRBD1. The germline V gene encodes CDR1 MGHDK and CDR2 SYGVNS. The length of the CDR3 is 14 residues. V shed 10 bases, J shed 4 bases, and the junction held 13 bases outside the gene matches. As DNA, the CDR3 is TGTGCCAACCCCTCCGGGACAGACAAATACGAGCAGTACTTC. This translates into CANPSGTDKYEQYF.